The 30 T cell receptor beta chains in this list originate from one sample, sequenced in a study of blood T cell repertoires in COVID-19. Sequenced by immunoSEQ multiplex PCR; TCRdb stores in-frame clones only, minus some. This sample has roughly 260,000 clones, with 70% to 90% found just once. What was sequenced was PBMCs or T cells enriched from blood (not recorded which). These receptors were collected from a woman between 45 and 60 years old who had recovered from COVID-19.

The rearrangement links TRBV6-5 to TRBJ2-2, with a possible D match to TRBD2 (6 bases). Trimming shortened V by 2 bases and J by 5 bases, and 6 bases separated the two germline ends. CDR3 length: 13 amino acids. Germline V CDR1 and CDR2: MNHEY, SVGAGI. The DNA of the CDR3 is TGTGCCAGCAGTTACCGGGAGACCGGGGAGCTGTTTTTT. The encoded protein is CASSYRETGELFF.

The DNA of the CDR3 is TGTGCCAGCAGCTCCGCGCATGAGCAGTTCTTC. It encodes CASSSAHEQFF. The chain combines TRBV11-3 with TRBJ2-1, with D hard to call. Germline lookup yields CDR1 SGHNT and CDR2 YENEEA. Trimming stripped 4 bases from V and 8 bases from J, with 6 bases between. The CDR3 extends over 11 amino acids. The entire variable domain, with the rest obtained from reference TRBV11-3 and TRBJ2-1, is as follows: EAGVVQSPRYKIIEKKQPVAFWCNPISGHNTLYWYLQNLGQGPELLIRYENEEAVDDSQLPKDRFSAERLKGVDSTLKIQPAELGDSAVYLCASSSAHEQFFGPGTRLTVL.

The genes are TRBV7-7 and TRBJ2-1; 12 bases are a match to TRBD2. CDR1 is SSHAT, CDR2 FNYEAQ, per germline (reference sequence). This CDR3 has 16 amino acids. The CDR3 region has the DNA TGTGCTAGCGCTAAACTAGCGGGAGGCTCCTACAATGAGCAGTTCTTC. It is translated as CASAKLAGGSYNEQFF.

This clone turned up a few times. The sample contains more than one DNA sequence encoding this CDR3. J is TRBJ1-3 and V is TRBV5-1; D is uncertain. The CDR3 has 15 amino acids. Deletions cut 0 bases from V and 7 bases from J, with 14 bases between. In germline, CDR1 is SGHRS, CDR2 YFSETQ. The CDR3 spells CASSLATGSGNTIYF. The CDR3 DNA sequence: TGCGCCAGCAGCTTGGCCACGGGGAGCGGGAACACCATATATTTT.

The chain has TRBV7-9 and TRBJ2-2, with D tentatively TRBD2 (5 bases). CDR1 SEHNR and CDR2 FQNEAQ come from the germline V gene (reference sequence). Deletions cut 3 bases from V and 6 bases from J, with 11 bases between. This CDR3 comprises 14 residues. In DNA, the CDR3 is TGTGCCAGCAGCTTTGGAGGTCATGCCGGGGAGCTGTTTTTT. Translation: CASSFGGHAGELFF.

This clone showed up just once. The chain employs TRBV12-3 or TRBV12-4 and TRBJ2-7; the D is unclear. The V end lost 3 bases, the J end lost 7 bases, and 13 bases lay between the germline ends. This CDR3 spans 13 amino acids. The CDR3: CASSFRVFGEQYF. The CDR3, as DNA: TGTGCCAGCAGTTTTCGGGTGTTTGGGGAGCAGTACTTC.

The chain carries TRBV6-5 and TRBJ1-2; 9 bases are a match to TRBD1. The V gene end was trimmed by 7 bases and the J gene end by 5 bases; junction bases not matched to a gene: 11. Germline V gene lookup returns CDR1 MNHEY and CDR2 SVGAGI. There are 15 residues in the CDR3. The CDR3 DNA reads as TGTGCCAGCAACCAATGGACAGGGGAGGGATATGGCTACACCTTC. It is translated as CASNQWTGEGYGYTF.

The chain combines TRBV27 with TRBJ2-3, with 8 nucleotides matching TRBD2. CDR1 is MNHEY, CDR2 SMNVEV, per germline (reference sequence). This CDR3 region has 16 residues. The trim removed 5 bases at V and 0 bases at J, leaving 7 bases unmatched. CDR3 bases: TGTGCCAGCAGTGGGGCGGGAGGCCAAAGCACAGATACGCAGTATTTT. It yields the protein CASSGAGGQSTDTQYF.

The rearrangement joins TRBV28 to TRBJ1-4; TRBD1 aligns across 9 bases. CDR3 length equals 15 residues. CDR1 MDHEN and CDR2 SYDVKM come from the germline V gene. V lost 7 bases to trimming and J lost 5 bases; unmatched junction nucleotides: 8. CDR3 in amino acids: CASTPPGQGNEKLFF. The CDR3 DNA reads as TGTGCCAGCACTCCCCCCGGACAGGGGAATGAAAAACTGTTTTTT.

This chain joins TRBV7-9 and TRBJ1-1; D perhaps matches TRBD1 (6 bases). The V end was cut by 8 bases, the J end by 4 bases, with 20 bases between. CDR1 is SEHNR and CDR2 is FQNEAQ in the germline V gene (reference sequence). The CDR3 runs 15 residues. The CDR3 is CASSSVVAGATEAFF. CDR3 coding DNA: TGTGCCAGCTCGTCCGTTGTGGCGGGGGCCACTGAAGCTTTCTTT.

V gene TRBV10-3 combines with J gene TRBJ2-1; the D gene is possibly TRBD2 (5 bases). From germline, CDR1 is ENHRY and CDR2 SYGVKD. The length of the CDR3 is 17 residues. V lost 7 bases to trimming and J lost 8 bases, with 27 bases between them. The CDR3 region is CAINDPGLSPPGDEQFF. The CDR3 DNA reads as TGTGCCATCAACGACCCTGGACTCTCCCCGCCCGGCGATGAGCAGTTCTTC.

The V gene is TRBV28, the J gene TRBJ1-2; tentatively, D is TRBD1 (5 bases). This CDR3 contains 15 residues. V dropped 1 base and J dropped 2 bases, with 11 bases sitting between them. Germline CDR1 and CDR2: MDHEN and SYDVKM. CDR3: CASSLLTEVNYGYTF. CDR3 nucleotides: TGTGCCAGCAGTTTATTGACAGAAGTAAACTATGGCTACACCTTC.

The V call is TRBV7-2, the J call TRBJ2-7; 7 bases are a match to TRBD1. CDR3 length: 11 residues. Germline values: CDR1 SGHTA, CDR2 FQGNSA. V lost 4 bases to trimming and J lost 7 bases; unmatched junction nucleotides: 1. The CDR3 bases are TGTGCCAGCAGCTCGACAGGGGAGCAGTACTTC. This translates into CASSSTGEQYF.

The V call is TRBV11-1, the J call TRBJ2-7; 8 bases fit TRBD2. The CDR3 extends over 14 amino acids. Looked up from germline, CDR1 is SGHAT and CDR2 is FQDESV (reference sequence). V trimming: 3 bases; J trimming: 1 base; junction bases outside the gene matches: 2. CDR3 amino acids: CASSFTGGSYEQYF. In DNA form, the CDR3 reads TGTGCCAGCAGCTTTACGGGGGGGTCCTACGAGCAGTACTTC. Variable domain in full (rest from reference TRBV11-1 and TRBJ2-7): EAEVAQSPRYKITEKSQAVAFWCDPISGHATLYWYRQILGQGPELLVQFQDESVVDDSQLPKDRFSAERLKGVDSTLKIQPAELGDSAMYLCASSFTGGSYEQYFGPGTRLTVT.

This chain joins TRBV29-1 and TRBJ2-7; D unresolved. CDR1 and CDR2 from the germline V gene are SQVTM and ANQGSEA. CDR3 length: 12 residues. Deletions cut 5 bases from V and 1 base from J, with 9 bases between. This chain's CDR3 is CSVSTVSYEQYF. The CDR3 coding sequence is TGCAGCGTTAGTACAGTGTCCTACGAGCAGTACTTC.

The V call is TRBV7-9, the J call TRBJ1-4; D perhaps matches TRBD1 (5 bases). The CDR3 is 14 residues long. CDR1 SEHNR and CDR2 FQNEAQ come from the germline V gene (reference sequence). Trimming removed 5 bases from V and 5 bases from J, with 12 bases in between. CDR3 bases: TGTGCCAGCAGCGAGACTGCAGGGAATGAAAAACTGTTTTTT. It specifies CASSETAGNEKLFF.

This CDR3 is CASSLRNSPITQYF. CDR3 coding DNA: TGTGCCAGCAGTTTACGAAATAGCCCCATTACCCAGTACTTC. The chain links TRBV28 to TRBJ2-5; D gene ambiguous. The CDR3 is made up of 14 amino acids. Germline CDR1 reads MDHEN; CDR2 reads SYDVKM. V was cut by 2 bases and J by 8 bases, with 15 bases left in between. The full variable domain, in which reference TRBV28 and TRBJ2-5 provide the parts outside the CDR3, is DVKVTQSSRYLVKRTGEKVFLECVQDMDHENMFWYRQDPGLGLRLIYFSYDVKMKEKGDIPEGYSVSREKKERFSLILESASTNQTSMYLCASSLRNSPITQYFGPGTRLLVL.

CDR3 nucleotides: TGCGCCAGCAGTGAGTGGCAGGTCGACGGGGAGCTGTTTTTT. Translated: CASSEWQVDGELFF. The chain links TRBV10-1 to TRBJ2-2, with unresolved D. The CDR3 runs to 14 residues. V lost 1 base and J lost 7, with 10 bases in between. CDR1 and CDR2 (germline): WNHNN, SYGVQD (reference sequence).

This clone was found once. This chain connects TRBV7-9 to TRBJ2-7; 7 nucleotides agree with TRBD2. This CDR3 has 15 amino acids. Unmatched junction bases numbered 9, after V lost 5 bases and J lost 2 bases. The V gene's germline CDR1 is SEHNR and CDR2 FQNEAQ (reference sequence). CDR3 bases: TGTGCCAGCAGCCCTTTTGCGGGAGCGCCCTACGAGCAGTACTTC. Translated: CASSPFAGAPYEQYF.

This chain connects TRBV19 to TRBJ2-1, with TRBD2 identical over 10 bases. CDR3 length equals 19 residues. Germline loops: CDR1 LNHDA, CDR2 SQIVND (reference sequence). Unmatched junction bases numbered 19, after V lost 3 bases and J lost 8 bases. DNA for the CDR3: TGTGCCAGTAGTATGGGGTTGAAGGCATCTAGCGGGAGCCTCGATGAGCAGTTCTTC. It codes for CASSMGLKASSGSLDEQFF.

This clone was picked up one time. The chain employs TRBV6-5 and TRBJ2-3, with TRBD1 matching 10 bases. Germline V gives CDR1 MNHEY, CDR2 SVGAGI. The J segment lost 3 bases and the V segment lost 10 bases, leaving 10 bases of the junction unmatched. CDR3 length: 15 amino acids. DNA for the CDR3: TGTGCCAACCCGCCCGACAGGGGGCCTACAGATACGCAGTATTTT. Amino acids: CANPPDRGPTDTQYF.

J is TRBJ2-4 and V is TRBV29-1; 9 bases map to TRBD2. The CDR3 runs to 14 residues. J gave up 8 bases and V 1 base, and 6 bases lay outside the gene matches. Per the germline V gene, CDR1 is SQVTM and CDR2 is ANQGSEA. This CDR3 reads CSVEGREGPDIQYF. The CDR3 DNA follows: TGCAGCGTTGAAGGGCGGGAGGGCCCAGACATTCAGTACTTC.

The gene calls are TRBV24-1 and TRBJ2-3, with no clear D. V was trimmed by 0 bases and J by 5 bases, leaving 11 bases between them. From germline, CDR1 is KGHDR and CDR2 SFDVKD. The CDR3 has 15 amino acids. For the CDR3, the DNA is TGTGCCACCAGTGATTTGGGAGACCCCGGAGATACGCAGTATTTT. Translating it yields CATSDLGDPGDTQYF.

This clone was seen once. The chain couples TRBV7-9 to TRBJ2-7, with 7 bases that match TRBD1. The CDR3 consists of 15 residues. Losses at the gene ends were 0 bases for V and 2 bases for J; bases not matched to a gene: 4. The germline V gene has CDR1 SEHNR and CDR2 FQNEAQ (reference sequence). CDR3 protein: CASSLAWDSAYEQYF. The CDR3 DNA reads as TGTGCCAGCAGCTTAGCCTGGGACAGTGCCTACGAGCAGTACTTC.

The DNA of the CDR3 is TGTGCCACCCTCGGAAACACCATATATTTT. It specifies CATLGNTIYF. The V and J genes are TRBV25-1 and TRBJ1-3, with no clear D. The germline V and J ends were trimmed by 10 bases and 4 bases, with 5 bases remaining between them. Per germline, CDR1 MGHDK and CDR2 SYGVNS. The CDR3 is 10 residues long.

This clone was detected a few times. The genes are TRBV7-8 and TRBJ2-5; D is possibly TRBD2 (6 bases). Germline V gene sequence: CDR1 SGHVS, CDR2 FQNEAQ. V shed 6 bases and J shed 7 bases, with 21 bases lying between them. The CDR3 is 15 residues long. This chain's CDR3 is CASSPGLAESGTQYF. In DNA form, the CDR3 reads TGTGCCAGCAGTCCCGGCTTAGCGGAGTCAGGGACCCAGTACTTC.

The rearrangement joins TRBV10-3 to TRBJ1-1; maybe TRBD1 (5 bases). Trimming left V 7 bases short and J 7 bases short, with 16 bases between. CDR1 and CDR2 from the germline V gene are ENHRY and SYGVKD. The CDR3 is made up of 13 amino acids. The CDR3 loop reads CAITQRGSGEAFF. The CDR3 bases are TGTGCCATCACCCAAAGGGGTTCTGGTGAAGCTTTCTTT.

This chain connects TRBV28 to TRBJ2-3; TRBD1 might be the D (5 bases). Germline V gene sequence: CDR1 MDHEN, CDR2 SYDVKM. This CDR3 has 14 amino acids. Trimming stripped 5 bases from V and 2 bases from J, with 11 bases between. The CDR3 reads CASSQDSLTDTQYF. Written as DNA, the CDR3 is TGTGCCAGCAGTCAAGACAGCCTCACAGATACGCAGTATTTT. Full variable domain (outside the CDR3, taken from reference TRBV28 and TRBJ2-3): DVKVTQSSRYLVKRTGEKVFLECVQDMDHENMFWYRQDPGLGLRLIYFSYDVKMKEKGDIPEGYSVSREKKERFSLILESASTNQTSMYLCASSQDSLTDTQYFGPGTRLTVL.

This chain joins TRBV5-6 and TRBJ2-1; 14 bases map to TRBD2. J lost 1 base, V lost 2 bases, and 5 bases had no gene match. Germline V gene lookup returns CDR1 SGHDT and CDR2 YYEEEE. The CDR3 contains 18 residues. CDR3 sequence reads: CASSFGLAGGLSYNEQFF. Here the CDR3 DNA reads TGTGCCAGCAGCTTCGGACTAGCGGGAGGATTGTCCTACAATGAGCAGTTCTTC.

In this sample, this clone turned up once. CDR3 sequence reads: CASSEWGTSGTGELFF. The CDR3 DNA follows: TGTGCCAGCAGTGAATGGGGGACTAGCGGGACCGGGGAGCTGTTTTTT. The gene calls are TRBV25-1 and TRBJ2-2; 12 bases are shared with TRBD2. This CDR3 contains 16 residues. CDR1 and CDR2 (germline): MGHDK, SYGVNS. Losses at the gene ends were 1 base for V and 5 bases for J; bases not matched to a gene: 2. The full variable domain, rest sourced from reference TRBV25-1 and TRBJ2-2, is EADIYQTPRYLVIGTGKKITLECSQTMGHDKMYWYQQDPGMELHLIHYSYGVNSTEKGDLSSESTVSRIRTEHFPLTLESARPSHTSQYLCASSEWGTSGTGELFFGEGSRLTVL.